This TCR beta chain was observed in a study of shared clonotypes between healthy human individuals. Findings and limits, study-wide: Generation probabilities were higher for clonotypes shared across all four sorted-subset donors than for unshared ones. Estimated clonotype richness was generally higher in naive than memory subsets.

The protocol was immunoSEQ multiplex PCR, while the TCRdb copy is restricted to in-frame clones and leaves out a portion. This table holds around 1.1 million clones, 78% found once. Points on this clone: The antigen remains undetermined.

The CDR3 has 15 residues. Trimming took 0 bases from V and 4 from J, leaving 12 bases between them. The germline gives CDR1 SGHRS, CDR2 YFSETQ. The sequenced material came from memory CD4+ T cells from PBMCs. Described subset: CD45RA-negative fraction. This clonotype was obtained from a man aged 18-30 years in good health. Some clones in this sample may be carry-over from other donors' samples. V is TRBV5-1 and J is TRBJ2-3; no firm D call. The CDR3 is CASSLAVALADTQYF. The DNA for the CDR3 is TGCGCCAGCAGCTTGGCCGTGGCGTTAGCAGATACGCAGTATTTT.